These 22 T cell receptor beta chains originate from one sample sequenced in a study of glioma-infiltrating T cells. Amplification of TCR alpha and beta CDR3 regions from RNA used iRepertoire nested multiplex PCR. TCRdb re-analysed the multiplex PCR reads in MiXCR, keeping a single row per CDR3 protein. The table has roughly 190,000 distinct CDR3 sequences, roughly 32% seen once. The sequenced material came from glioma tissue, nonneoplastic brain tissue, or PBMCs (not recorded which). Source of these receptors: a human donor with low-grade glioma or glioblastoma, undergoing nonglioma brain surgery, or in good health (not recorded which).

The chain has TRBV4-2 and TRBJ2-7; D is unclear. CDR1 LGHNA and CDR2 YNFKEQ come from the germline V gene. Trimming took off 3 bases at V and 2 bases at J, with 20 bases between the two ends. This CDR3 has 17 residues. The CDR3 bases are TGTGCCAGCAGCCAGATGTTCAGGACCCTCCCCACCTACGAGCAGTACTTC. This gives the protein CASSQMFRTLPTYEQYF.

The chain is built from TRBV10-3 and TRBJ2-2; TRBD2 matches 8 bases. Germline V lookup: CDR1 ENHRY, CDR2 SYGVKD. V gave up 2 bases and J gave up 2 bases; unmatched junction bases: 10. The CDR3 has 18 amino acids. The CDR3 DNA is TGTGCCATCAGTGAGGTCGGGGGGGCCACTGCAAACACCGGGGAGCTGTTTTTT. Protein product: CAISEVGGATANTGELFF.

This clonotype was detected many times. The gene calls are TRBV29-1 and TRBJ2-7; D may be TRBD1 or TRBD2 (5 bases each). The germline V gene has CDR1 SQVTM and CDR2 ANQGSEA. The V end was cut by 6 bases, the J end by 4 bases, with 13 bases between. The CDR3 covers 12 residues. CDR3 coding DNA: TGCAGCGTGCGGAGAGGGGATTACGAGCAGTACTTC. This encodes CSVRRGDYEQYF.

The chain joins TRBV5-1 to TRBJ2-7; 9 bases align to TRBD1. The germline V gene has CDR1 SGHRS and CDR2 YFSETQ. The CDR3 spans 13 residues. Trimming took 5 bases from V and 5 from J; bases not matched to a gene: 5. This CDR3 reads CASRMTGGDEQYF. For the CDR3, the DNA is TGCGCCAGCAGAATGACAGGGGGGGACGAGCAGTACTTC.

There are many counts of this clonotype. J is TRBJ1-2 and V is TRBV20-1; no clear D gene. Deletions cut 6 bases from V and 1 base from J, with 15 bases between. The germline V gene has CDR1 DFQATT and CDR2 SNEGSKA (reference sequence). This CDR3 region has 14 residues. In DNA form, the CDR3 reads TGCAGTGCCGAAGTTACGAGGGATAACTATGGCTACACCTTC. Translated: CSAEVTRDNYGYTF.

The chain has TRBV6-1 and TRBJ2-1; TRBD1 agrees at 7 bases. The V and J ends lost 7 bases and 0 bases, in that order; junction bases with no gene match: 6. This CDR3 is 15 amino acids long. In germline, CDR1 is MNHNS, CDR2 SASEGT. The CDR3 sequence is CASTPTGNSYNEQFF. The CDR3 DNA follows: TGTGCCAGCACCCCGACAGGGAACTCCTACAATGAGCAGTTCTTC.

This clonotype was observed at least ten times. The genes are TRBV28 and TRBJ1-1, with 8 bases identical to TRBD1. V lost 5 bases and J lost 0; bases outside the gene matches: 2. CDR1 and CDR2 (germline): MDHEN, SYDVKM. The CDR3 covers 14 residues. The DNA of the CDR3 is TGTGCCAGCAGTGGGGACAGGATGAACACTGAAGCTTTCTTT. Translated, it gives CASSGDRMNTEAFF.

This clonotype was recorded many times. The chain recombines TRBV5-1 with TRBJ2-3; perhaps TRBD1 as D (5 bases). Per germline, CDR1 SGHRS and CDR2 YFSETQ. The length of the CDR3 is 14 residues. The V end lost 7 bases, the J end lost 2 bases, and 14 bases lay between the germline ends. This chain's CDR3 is CASLQGSSTDTQYF. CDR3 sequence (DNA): TGCGCCAGCCTTCAGGGCAGCTCCACAGATACGCAGTATTTT. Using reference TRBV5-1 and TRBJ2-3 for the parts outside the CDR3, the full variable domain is KAGVTQTPRYLIKTRGQQVTLSCSPISGHRSVSWYQQTPGQGLQFLFEYFSETQRNKGNFPGRFSGRQFSNSRSEMNVSTLELGDSALYLCASLQGSSTDTQYFGPGTRLTVL.

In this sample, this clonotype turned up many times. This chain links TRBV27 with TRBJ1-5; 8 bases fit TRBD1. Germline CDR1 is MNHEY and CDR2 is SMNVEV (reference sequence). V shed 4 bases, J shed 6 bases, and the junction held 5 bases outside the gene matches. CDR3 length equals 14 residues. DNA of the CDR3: TGTGCCAGCAGTTCCCGGACAGGGACTCAGCCCCAGCATTTT. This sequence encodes CASSSRTGTQPQHF.

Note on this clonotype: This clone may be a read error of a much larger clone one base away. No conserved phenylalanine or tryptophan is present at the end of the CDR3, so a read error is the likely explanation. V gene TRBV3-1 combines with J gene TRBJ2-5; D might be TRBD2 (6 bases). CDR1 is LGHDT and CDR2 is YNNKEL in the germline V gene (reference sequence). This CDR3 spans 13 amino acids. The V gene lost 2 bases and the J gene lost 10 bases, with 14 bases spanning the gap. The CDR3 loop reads CASSQPSGVSQYL. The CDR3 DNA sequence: TGTGCCAGCAGCCAACCGTCGGGGGTGAGCCAGTACTTA.

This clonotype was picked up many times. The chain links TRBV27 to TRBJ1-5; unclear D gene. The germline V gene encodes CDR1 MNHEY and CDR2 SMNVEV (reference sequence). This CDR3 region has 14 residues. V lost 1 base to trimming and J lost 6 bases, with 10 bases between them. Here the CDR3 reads CASSLWEGSQPQHF. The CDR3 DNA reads TGTGCCAGCAGTTTATGGGAAGGGAGTCAGCCCCAGCATTTT.

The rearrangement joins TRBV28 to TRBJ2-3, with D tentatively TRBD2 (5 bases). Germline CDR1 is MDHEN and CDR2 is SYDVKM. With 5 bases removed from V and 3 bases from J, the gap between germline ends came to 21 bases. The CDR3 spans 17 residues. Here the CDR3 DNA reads TGTGCCAGCAGTCGCATATACTCCCGGGAAATAACAGATACGCAGTATTTT. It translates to CASSRIYSREITDTQYF.

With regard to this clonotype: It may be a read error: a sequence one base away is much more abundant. CDR3 coding DNA: TGCGCCAGCGGCCAGGTGTCGGCCCCAGATGGCTACACCTTC. This sequence encodes CASGQVSAPDGYTF. The gene calls are TRBV4-1 and TRBJ1-2, with no clear D. The CDR3 has 14 amino acids. Per the germline V gene, CDR1 is MGHRA and CDR2 is YSYEKL.

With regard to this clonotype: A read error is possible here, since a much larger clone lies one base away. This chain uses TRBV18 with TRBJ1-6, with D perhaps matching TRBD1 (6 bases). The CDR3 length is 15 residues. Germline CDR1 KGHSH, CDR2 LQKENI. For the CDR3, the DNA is TGTGCCAGCTCACAGCAGGGGACCTTTGATTCACTCCTCCACTTT. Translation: CASSQQGTFDSLLHF.

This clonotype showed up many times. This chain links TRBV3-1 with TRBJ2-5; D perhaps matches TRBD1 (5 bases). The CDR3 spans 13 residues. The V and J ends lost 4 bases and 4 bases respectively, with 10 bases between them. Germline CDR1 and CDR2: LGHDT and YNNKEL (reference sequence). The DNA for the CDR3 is TGTGCCAGCAGCCTCAGGGCCGGAGAGACCCAGTACTTC. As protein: CASSLRAGETQYF.

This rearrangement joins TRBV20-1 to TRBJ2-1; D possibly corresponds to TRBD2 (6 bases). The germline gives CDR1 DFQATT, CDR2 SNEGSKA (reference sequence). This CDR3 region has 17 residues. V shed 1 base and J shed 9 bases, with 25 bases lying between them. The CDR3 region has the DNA TGCAGTGCTAGAGGACTAGAGGGAGTCAGGTGGGCTTGTGAGCAGTTCTTC. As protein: CSARGLEGVRWACEQFF.

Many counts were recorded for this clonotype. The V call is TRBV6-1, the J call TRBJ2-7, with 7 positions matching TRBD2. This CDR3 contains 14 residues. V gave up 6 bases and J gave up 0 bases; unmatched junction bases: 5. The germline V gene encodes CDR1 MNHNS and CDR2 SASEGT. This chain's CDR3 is CASRPAGDSYEQYF. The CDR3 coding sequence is TGTGCCAGCAGGCCGGCGGGGGACTCCTACGAGCAGTACTTC.

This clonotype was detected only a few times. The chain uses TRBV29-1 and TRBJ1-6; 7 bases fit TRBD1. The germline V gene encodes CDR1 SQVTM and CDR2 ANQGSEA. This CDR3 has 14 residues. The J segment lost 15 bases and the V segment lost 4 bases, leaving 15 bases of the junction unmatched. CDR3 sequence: CSVAVSTGAEGLHF. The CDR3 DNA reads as TGCAGCGTTGCCGTAAGCACAGGGGCCGAGGGCCTCCACTTT.

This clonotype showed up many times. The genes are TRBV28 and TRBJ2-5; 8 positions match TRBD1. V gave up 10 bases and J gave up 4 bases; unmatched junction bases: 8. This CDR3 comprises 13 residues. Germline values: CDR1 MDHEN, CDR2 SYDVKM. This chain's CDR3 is CAILGQGGETQYF. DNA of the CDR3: TGTGCCATCCTCGGACAGGGAGGAGAGACCCAGTACTTC. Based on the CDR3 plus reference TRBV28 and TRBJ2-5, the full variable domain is DVKVTQSSRYLVKRTGEKVFLECVQDMDHENMFWYRQDPGLGLRLIYFSYDVKMKEKGDIPEGYSVSREKKERFSLILESASTNQTSMYLCAILGQGGETQYFGPGTRLLVL.

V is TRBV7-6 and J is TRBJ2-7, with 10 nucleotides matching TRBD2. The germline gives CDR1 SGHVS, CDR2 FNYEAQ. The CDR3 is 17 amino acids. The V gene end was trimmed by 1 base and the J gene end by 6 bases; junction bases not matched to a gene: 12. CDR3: CASSLEPSGRMLGEQYF. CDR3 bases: TGTGCCAGCAGCTTAGAGCCTAGCGGGAGAATGCTGGGCGAGCAGTACTTC.

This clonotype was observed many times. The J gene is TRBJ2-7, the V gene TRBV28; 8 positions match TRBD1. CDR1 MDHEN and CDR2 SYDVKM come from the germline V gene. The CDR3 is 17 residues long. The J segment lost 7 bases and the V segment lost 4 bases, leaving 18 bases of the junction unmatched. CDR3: CASSSSGGSQLQGEQYF. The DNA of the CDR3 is TGTGCCAGCAGTTCCTCAGGGGGCAGCCAACTACAAGGGGAGCAGTACTTC.

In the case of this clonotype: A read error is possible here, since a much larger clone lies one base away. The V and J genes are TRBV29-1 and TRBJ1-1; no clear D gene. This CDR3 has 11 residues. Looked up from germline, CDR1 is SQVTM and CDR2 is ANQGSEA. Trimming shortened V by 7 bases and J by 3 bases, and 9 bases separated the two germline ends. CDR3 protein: CSGILDTEAFF. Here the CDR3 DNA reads TGCAGCGGGATATTGGACACTGAAGCTTTCTTT.